This T cell receptor (beta chain) was sequenced for a study of blood T cell repertoires in COVID-19. Per the study methods: How many nucleated cells were present was estimated from reference gene primer amplification. Assay: immunoSEQ multiplex PCR; the TCRdb copy retains only in-frame clones and omits some. V, J and clone size are taken as reported in that table, and D and trimming were inferred from the DNA itself. This sample has about 160,000 clones; roughly 81% occur once, and the top ten carry under 6.5%. In germline, CDR1 is SGHTA, CDR2 FQGTGA. This CDR3 is built from 14 residues. The V gene lost 5 bases and the J gene lost 9 bases, with 17 bases spanning the gap.

The specimen sequenced was peripheral blood. This clonotype originated in a woman in her fifties or sixties with COVID-19, enrolled during active disease. V and J are TRBV7-3 and TRBJ2-1; D perhaps matches TRBD2 (6 bases). In DNA, the CDR3 is TGTGCCAGCAGCCCCGGACTACCCGCGTCTGAGCAGTTCTTC. Encoded protein: CASSPGLPASEQFF.